Reported below is one T cell receptor beta chain. This entry comes from a study of identical twins. TCRdb re-called the 5' RACE reads with MiXCR, one entry per CDR3 protein. The table has hundreds of thousands of distinct CDR3 sequences, 15% to 20% seen once. These data are also associated with another study on T cells expressing NK-cell markers. That paper adds: Researchers report these clonotypes also headed the CD3+CD56-NKG2C+ fraction in several donors.

This TCR came from a young woman in good health. Sequenced input: PBMCs.

CDR3 nucleotide sequence: TGTGCCAGCAGTTACTCGGCCCGGACATGGGTGTTATGGCCCCAGCATTTT. Translated: CASSYSARTWVLWPQHF. This chain uses TRBV6-5 with TRBJ1-5, with a possible D match to TRBD1 (5 bases). V was clipped by 0 bases and J by 9 bases, with 21 bases between them. Looked up from germline, CDR1 is MNHEY and CDR2 is SVGAGI. CDR3 length: 17 amino acids.